Shown below are 20 T cell receptor beta chains from a single sample sequenced in a study of T cells after yellow fever vaccination. Each CDR3 protein gets one entry after TCRdb re-called the 5' RACE reads with MiXCR. The table lists approximately 580,000 distinct CDR3 sequences, 17% of them singletons. The sequencing used PBMCs, collected more than 4 days after the first yellow fever vaccination. All receptors derive from a man aged 18 to 30 who received the YFV17D yellow fever vaccine.

In this sample, this clonotype turned up a few times. J is TRBJ2-5 and V is TRBV6-5; TRBD2 aligns across 8 bases. CDR1 is MNHEY and CDR2 is SVGAGI in the germline V gene. With 3 bases clipped from V and 5 bases from J, the junction kept 11 bases outside the gene matches. The CDR3 runs 16 residues. The CDR3 sequence: CASSYSDAGGGETQYF. In DNA form, the CDR3 reads TGTGCCAGCAGTTATTCCGACGCGGGGGGCGGGGAGACCCAGTACTTC.

This clonotype was detected a few times. The rearrangement joins TRBV7-2 to TRBJ2-5; the D is unclear. Between the trimmed V and J ends, which lost 5 bases and 1 base, there was a span of 17 bases. This CDR3 is built from 16 residues. CDR1 is SGHTA and CDR2 is FQGNSA in the germline V gene. The CDR3 DNA follows: TGTGCCAGCAGCCCCACGCGAGCCCCACTCCAAGAGACCCAGTACTTC. Protein: CASSPTRAPLQETQYF.

The chain has TRBV6-1 and TRBJ1-2; the match to TRBD1 covers 10 bases. The trim removed 8 bases at V and 7 bases at J, leaving 13 bases unmatched. The germline V gene has CDR1 MNHNS and CDR2 SASEGT. This CDR3 has 15 residues. The CDR3: CASAQTDRGSSGYTF. CDR3 in DNA: TGTGCCAGCGCCCAAACGGACAGGGGGAGTTCTGGCTACACCTTC.

The V and J genes are TRBV2 and TRBJ1-1, with unresolved D. V was pared by 7 bases and J by 6 bases, with 18 bases between. The germline CDR1 and CDR2 sequences are SNHLY and FYNNEI. The length of the CDR3 is 14 residues. The CDR3 nucleotides read TGTGCCAGCATAGTCGGGAGTCCGTCGGCTGAAGCTTTCTTT. Translation gives CASIVGSPSAEAFF.

The J gene is TRBJ1-3, the V gene TRBV27; D gene uncertain. Germline V CDR1 and CDR2: MNHEY, SMNVEV (reference sequence). V shed 2 bases and J shed 4 bases, with 9 bases lying between them. CDR3 length: 14 residues. The CDR3, as DNA: TGTGCCAGCAGTTTAAGAGACGGAGGAAACACCATATATTTT. This gives the protein CASSLRDGGNTIYF.

This clonotype came up many times. J is TRBJ1-1 and V is TRBV6-2 or TRBV6-3; D gene unclear. This CDR3 region has 13 residues. V was trimmed by 4 bases and J by 7 bases, leaving 13 bases between them. Germline V gives CDR1 MNHEY, CDR2 SVGEGT. This CDR3 is CASSFSVPNEAFF. DNA for the CDR3: TGTGCCAGCAGTTTTTCGGTTCCCAATGAAGCTTTCTTT.

The chain joins TRBV6-1 to TRBJ1-5; 7 bases are shared with TRBD1. The CDR3 has 15 amino acids. The V segment lost 2 bases and the J segment 8 bases; nucleotides outside the gene matches: 9. The germline V gene has CDR1 MNHNS and CDR2 SASEGT. The CDR3 nucleotides are TGTGCCAGCAGTGAAACAGGGGCGGCCATGGAGCCCCAGCATTTT. It specifies CASSETGAAMEPQHF.

With regard to this clonotype: At one boundary the junction diverges from the germline segment, which might be a read error. This chain joins TRBV20-1 and TRBJ1-2, with TRBD1 as a possible D gene (6 bases). The CDR3 covers 13 residues. Germline V gene lookup returns CDR1 DFQATT and CDR2 SNEGSKA (reference sequence). In DNA form, the CDR3 reads TGCTGTGCTAGAGGGGAGGGGGTCGGTGGCTACACCTTC. Its protein product is CCARGEGVGGYTF.

This clonotype has just a few counts. The V and J genes are TRBV4-1 and TRBJ2-3, with 10 positions matching TRBD2. Germline assignment: CDR1 MGHRA and CDR2 YSYEKL. V lost 3 bases and J lost 3; bases outside the gene matches: 6. This CDR3 is built from 16 residues. CDR3: CASSQKPSGGTDTQYF. CDR3 bases: TGCGCCAGCAGCCAGAAACCTAGCGGGGGAACAGATACGCAGTATTTT.

In its sample, this clonotype was seen a few times. This chain links TRBV6-2 or TRBV6-3 with TRBJ2-2; D could derive from TRBD1 or TRBD2 (5 bases each). This CDR3 has 15 amino acids. Looked up from germline, CDR1 is MNHEY and CDR2 is SVGEGT. V shed 8 bases and J shed 2 bases, with 15 bases lying between them. Here the CDR3 DNA reads TGTGCCAGCGATCAAACCGGGGACAACACCGGGGAGCTGTTTTTT. Its translation: CASDQTGDNTGELFF.

This clonotype has more than one count but fewer than ten. This chain links TRBV24-1 with TRBJ2-3; D may match TRBD1 or TRBD2 (5 bases each). Per the germline V gene, CDR1 is KGHDR and CDR2 is SFDVKD. The V gene lost 5 bases and the J gene lost 6 bases, with 11 bases spanning the gap. The CDR3 consists of 13 residues. CDR3 protein: CATSGGAVDTQYF. As DNA, the CDR3 is TGTGCCACCAGTGGAGGGGCGGTCGATACGCAGTATTTT.

This clonotype has just a few counts. The V call is TRBV20-1, the J call TRBJ1-5; possible D gene TRBD1, 6 bases. CDR1 and CDR2 (germline): DFQATT, SNEGSKA (reference sequence). The length of the CDR3 is 17 residues. In DNA, the CDR3 is TGCAGCGCCATCGGGGGGCCGAGTTATTGGGTTGATCAGCCCCAGCATTTT. Translation: CSAIGGPSYWVDQPQHF.

The V and J genes are TRBV12-3 or TRBV12-4 and TRBJ1-5; D is perhaps TRBD1 (5 bases). V was clipped by 10 bases and J by 5 bases, with 12 bases between them. The CDR3 has 12 amino acids. The CDR3 region is CATGGGYQPQHF. Written as DNA, the CDR3 is TGTGCCACCGGGGGTGGTTATCAGCCCCAGCATTTT.

The V gene is TRBV28, the J gene TRBJ2-1; D is unclear. The germline V gene has CDR1 MDHEN and CDR2 SYDVKM. The CDR3 has 14 residues. V gave up 9 bases and J gave up 0 bases, with 12 bases separating them. The CDR3 reads CASNSYSSYNEQFF. CDR3 nucleotide sequence: TGTGCCAGTAACAGCTACAGCTCCTACAATGAGCAGTTCTTC.

This clonotype was seen a few times. The V and J genes are TRBV7-9 and TRBJ2-5; possibly TRBD2 for D (5 bases). The CDR3 is 17 amino acids. Germline loops: CDR1 SEHNR, CDR2 FQNEAQ (reference sequence). The V end lost 1 base, the J end lost 0 bases, and 15 bases lay between the germline ends. This CDR3 is CASSLGAPEAYQETQYF. The DNA of the CDR3 is TGTGCCAGCAGCTTAGGCGCCCCGGAGGCCTACCAAGAGACCCAGTACTTC.

The chain employs TRBV15 and TRBJ2-4; TRBD1 is a possible D gene (6 bases). The length of the CDR3 is 14 residues. The V end lost 8 bases, the J end lost 6 bases, and 17 bases lay between the germline ends. Per the germline V gene, CDR1 is LNHNV and CDR2 is YYDKDF (reference sequence). CDR3 DNA: TGTGCCACCGCGCATCGGACAGAGAGAAACATTCAGTACTTC. This gives the protein CATAHRTERNIQYF.

This clonotype was counted only a few times. The chain is built from TRBV14 and TRBJ2-7; D uncertain. Looked up from germline, CDR1 is SGHDN and CDR2 is FVKESK. V gave up 8 bases and J gave up 0 bases, with 8 bases separating them. The CDR3 spans 12 residues. In DNA form, the CDR3 reads TGTGCCAGCGGAATGGGCTCCTACGAGCAGTACGTC. This encodes CASGMGSYEQYV.

The chain couples TRBV5-1 to TRBJ1-5, with a possible D match to TRBD1 (5 bases). From germline, CDR1 is SGHRS and CDR2 YFSETQ. Trimming left V 2 bases short and J 7 bases short, with 16 bases between. The CDR3 is 15 residues long. The CDR3 protein is CASSLWGDDQQPQHF. The DNA of the CDR3 is TGCGCCAGCAGCTTATGGGGCGACGATCAACAGCCCCAGCATTTT. Full variable domain (rest looked up from reference TRBV5-1 and TRBJ1-5): KAGVTQTPRYLIKTRGQQVTLSCSPISGHRSVSWYQQTPGQGLQFLFEYFSETQRNKGNFPGRFSGRQFSNSRSEMNVSTLELGDSALYLCASSLWGDDQQPQHFGDGTRLSIL.

The chain employs TRBV5-1 and TRBJ2-7; D is tentatively TRBD1 or TRBD2 (5 bases each). CDR1 is SGHRS and CDR2 is YFSETQ in the germline V gene. This CDR3 region has 15 residues. V lost 4 bases to trimming and J lost 3 bases, with 17 bases between them. CDR3 bases: TGCGCCAGCAGCCGTGCCGGGACGGAACTCTACGAGCAGTACTTC. Protein: CASSRAGTELYEQYF.

The chain combines TRBV19 with TRBJ2-3; no definite D call. Looked up from germline, CDR1 is LNHDA and CDR2 is SQIVND (reference sequence). V lost 10 bases and J lost 0, with 23 bases in between. The CDR3 covers 17 residues. The CDR3 DNA sequence: TGTGCCACCCGAGCAAATGCTGGGCGTGGGAGCACAGATACGCAGTATTTT. Translated: CATRANAGRGSTDTQYF.